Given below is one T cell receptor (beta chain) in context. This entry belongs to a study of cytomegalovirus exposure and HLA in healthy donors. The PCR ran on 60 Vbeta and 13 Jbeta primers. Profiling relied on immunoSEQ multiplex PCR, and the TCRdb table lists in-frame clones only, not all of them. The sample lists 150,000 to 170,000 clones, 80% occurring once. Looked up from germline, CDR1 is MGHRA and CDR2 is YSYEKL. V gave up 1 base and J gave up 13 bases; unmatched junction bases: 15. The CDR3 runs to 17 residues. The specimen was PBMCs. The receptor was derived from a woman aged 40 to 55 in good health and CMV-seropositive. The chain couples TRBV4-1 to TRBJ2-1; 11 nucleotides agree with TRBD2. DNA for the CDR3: TGCGCCAGCAGCCAAGTTGACATGGGTTTAGCGGGAGGGCCCCAGTTCTTC. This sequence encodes CASSQVDMGLAGGPQFF.